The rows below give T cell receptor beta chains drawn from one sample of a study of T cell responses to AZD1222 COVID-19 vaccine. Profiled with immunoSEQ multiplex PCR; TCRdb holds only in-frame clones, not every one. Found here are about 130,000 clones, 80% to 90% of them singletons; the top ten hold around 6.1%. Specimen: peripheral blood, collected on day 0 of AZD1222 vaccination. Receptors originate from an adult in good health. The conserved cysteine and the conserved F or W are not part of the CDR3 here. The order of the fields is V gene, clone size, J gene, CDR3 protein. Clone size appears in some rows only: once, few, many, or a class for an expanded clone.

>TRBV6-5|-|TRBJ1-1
ASKEMNTEAF
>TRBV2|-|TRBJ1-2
ASRGDSRYGYT
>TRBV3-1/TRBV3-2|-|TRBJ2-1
ASSRDRGQDEQF
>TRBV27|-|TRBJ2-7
ASSRPGSEQY
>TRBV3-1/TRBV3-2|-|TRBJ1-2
ASSQEGQPGYT
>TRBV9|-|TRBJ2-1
ASSVGAGSYNEQF
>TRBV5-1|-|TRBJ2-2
ASSLGDRDAGELF
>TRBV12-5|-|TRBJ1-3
ASDGRSWVGGNTIY
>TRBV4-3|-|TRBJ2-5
ASSQTRTSGYPTTQY
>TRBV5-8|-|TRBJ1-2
ASSLDRAANYGYT
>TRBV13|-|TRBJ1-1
ASSERTENTEAF
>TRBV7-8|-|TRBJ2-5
ASSDRRTGIQQETQY
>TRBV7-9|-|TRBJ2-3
ASSLYSTDTQY
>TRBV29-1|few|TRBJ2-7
SVLADSYEQY
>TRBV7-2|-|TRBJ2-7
ASSFRPGTAYEQY
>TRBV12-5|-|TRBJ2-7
ASGLGAGGFGYEQY
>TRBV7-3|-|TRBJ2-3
ASSSGLALSTDTQY